What follows are 21 T cell receptor beta chains derived from one specimen sequenced in a study of T cells in Graves' hyperthyroidism and ophthalmopathy. Researchers took RNA transcripts and amplified the TCR beta CDR3 regions from them. HTBI primers were employed in a first-round RT-PCR of the TCR CDR3. TCRdb called the multiplex PCR reads again in MiXCR, with one record for every CDR3 protein. The sample contains approximately 330,000 distinct CDR3 sequences, roughly 13% of which appear only once. The sample consisted of blood. Receptors were obtained from a woman aged 35 to 49 with Graves' ophthalmopathy.

This clonotype was recorded many times. A junction boundary mismatches the germline segment, possibly from a read error. The chain carries TRBV12-3 or TRBV12-4 and TRBJ1-1; D gene unclear. CDR3 size: 14 residues. In DNA, the CDR3 is TGTGTCAGCAGCAGTCTAGATTTGAACACTGAAGCTTTCTTT. Protein product: CVSSSLDLNTEAFF.

The chain carries TRBV24-1 and TRBJ2-4; D tentatively reads TRBD1 or TRBD2 (5 bases each). V lost 9 bases, J lost 1 base, and 24 bases lay in between. The length of the CDR3 is 18 residues. Germline V gene data show CDR1 as KGHDR and CDR2 as SFDVKD. The CDR3 DNA is TGTGCCACCTCGGCCGGGGCATTCTTGACGGGGGCCAAAAACATTCAGTACTTC. Amino acids: CATSAGAFLTGAKNIQYF.

Turning to this clonotype: At one of its ends the junction is not consistent with the germline gene, which may arise from a read error. The CDR3 DNA is TGCAGCGTTCGGGGGGTTACTAGCGGGAGTTACTCCTACAATGAGCGGTTCTTC. This codes for CSVRGVTSGSYSYNERFF. The rearrangement links TRBV29-1 to TRBJ2-1; 11 bases agree with TRBD2. The CDR3 covers 18 residues. Germline values: CDR1 SQVTM, CDR2 ANQGSEA.

This clonotype was recorded many times. The chain is built from TRBV6-2 or TRBV6-3 and TRBJ1-2, with TRBD1 as a possible D gene (5 bases). This CDR3 region has 17 residues. V was clipped by 4 bases and J by 0 bases, with 18 bases between them. CDR1 and CDR2 from the germline V gene are MNHEY and SVGEGT. This CDR3 reads CASSSDGRDPSNYGYTF. CDR3 bases: TGTGCCAGCAGTTCGGACGGGAGGGACCCCTCTAACTATGGCTACACCTTC.

This sequence joins TRBV30 and TRBJ1-1; D is uncertain. The CDR3 consists of 14 residues. The V gene lost 5 bases and the J gene lost 5 bases, with 18 bases spanning the gap. Germline lookup yields CDR1 GTSNPN and CDR2 SVGIG (reference sequence). CDR3 in amino acids: CAWDTGVFLTEAFF. The DNA for the CDR3 is TGTGCCTGGGATACCGGCGTTTTTTTGACTGAAGCTTTCTTT.

This clonotype was seen ten or more times. V is TRBV2 and J is TRBJ2-6; D perhaps matches TRBD1 (5 bases). The length of the CDR3 is 16 residues. CDR1 SNHLY and CDR2 FYNNEI come from the germline V gene. V lost 4 bases, J lost 2 bases, and 12 bases lay in between. Here the CDR3 DNA reads TGTGCCAGCAGTGGGGGCCCAGAGGCTGGGGCCAACGTCCTGACTTTC. Its protein product is CASSGGPEAGANVLTF.

This clonotype was counted a few times. The V gene is TRBV6-1, the J gene TRBJ1-6, with 8 bases matching TRBD1. V lost 6 bases and J lost 9; bases outside the gene matches: 19. The CDR3 runs 18 residues. Germline CDR1 and CDR2: MNHNS and SASEGT. The CDR3 DNA follows: TGTGCCAGCAGGGACCGGGACAGGAAAGGCGGGAGACTTTCACCCCTCCACTTT. As protein: CASRDRDRKGGRLSPLHF.

This clonotype was counted at least ten times. The chain joins TRBV7-6 to TRBJ1-2; 8 bases map to TRBD1. Germline CDR1 is SGHVS and CDR2 is FNYEAQ. With 1 base clipped from V and 0 bases from J, the junction kept 7 bases outside the gene matches. The length of the CDR3 is 17 residues. The CDR3 DNA reads as TGTGCCAGCAGCTTAGTTCCAGGGGGCCCAGCTAACTATGGCTACACCTTC. This gives the protein CASSLVPGGPANYGYTF.

This clonotype was recorded at least ten times. The rearrangement joins TRBV28 to TRBJ2-1; the match to TRBD2 covers 8 bases. This CDR3 spans 18 amino acids. The trim removed 5 bases at V and 4 bases at J, leaving 16 bases unmatched. Germline assignment: CDR1 MDHEN and CDR2 SYDVKM. CDR3 amino acids: CASSRYGLALGRYNEQFF. The CDR3 coding sequence is TGTGCCAGCAGTCGATACGGACTAGCCTTGGGTAGATACAATGAGCAGTTCTTC.

V is TRBV29-1 and J is TRBJ2-6; unclear D gene. The CDR3 has 15 residues. Trimming left V 4 bases short and J 2 bases short, with 12 bases between. CDR1 is SQVTM, CDR2 ANQGSEA, per germline. CDR3: CSVVLPLTGANVLTF. CDR3 sequence (DNA): TGCAGCGTTGTATTACCCCTGACTGGGGCCAACGTCCTGACTTTC.

The chain links TRBV5-1 to TRBJ2-1; 10 nucleotides line up with TRBD2. Germline V CDR1 and CDR2: SGHRS, YFSETQ. With 2 bases clipped from V and 1 base from J, the junction kept 9 bases outside the gene matches. There are 18 residues in the CDR3. The CDR3 here is CASSFTTSGVPSYNEQFF. The CDR3 DNA reads as TGCGCCAGCAGCTTCACAACTAGCGGGGTACCGTCCTACAATGAGCAGTTCTTC. Using reference TRBV5-1 and TRBJ2-1 for the parts outside the CDR3, the full variable domain is KAGVTQTPRYLIKTRGQQVTLSCSPISGHRSVSWYQQTPGQGLQFLFEYFSETQRNKGNFPGRFSGRQFSNSRSEMNVSTLELGDSALYLCASSFTTSGVPSYNEQFFGPGTRLTVL.

This clonotype occurred many times. The chain couples TRBV6-1 to TRBJ2-7, with D perhaps matching TRBD1 or TRBD2 (5 bases each). Germline values: CDR1 MNHNS, CDR2 SASEGT. The CDR3 is 13 amino acids. Trimming removed 3 bases from V and 2 bases from J, with 8 bases in between. CDR3 in amino acids: CASSEGTAYEQYF. The CDR3 DNA reads TGTGCCAGCAGTGAGGGGACGGCCTACGAGCAGTACTTC.

This clonotype has at least ten counts. CDR3 loop: CASSVNRGSYEQYF. CDR3 nucleotide sequence: TGTGCCAGCAGTGTTAACAGGGGAAGCTACGAGCAGTACTTC. The gene calls are TRBV2 and TRBJ2-7, with 7 bases fitting TRBD1. The junction had 6 bases not matched to a gene; V was cut back by 4 bases and J by 3 bases. The CDR3 loop spans 14 amino acids. Germline V gene data show CDR1 as SNHLY and CDR2 as FYNNEI.

This clonotype was counted ten times or more. V is TRBV12-3 or TRBV12-4 and J is TRBJ2-7; D is possibly TRBD1 or TRBD2 (5 bases each). The CDR3 extends over 14 amino acids. Trimming took off 6 bases at V and 4 bases at J, with 16 bases between the two ends. CDR3 DNA sequence: TGTGCCAGCAGGGATCGGGACCGAGGATACGAGCAGTACTTC. This codes for CASRDRDRGYEQYF.

The J gene is TRBJ1-4, the V gene TRBV19, with D possibly TRBD1 on 5 matching bases. The CDR3 covers 15 residues. Germline loops: CDR1 LNHDA, CDR2 SQIVND (reference sequence). V shed 4 bases and J shed 7 bases, with 16 bases lying between them. In DNA form, the CDR3 reads TGTGCCAGTAGTACGGGAGGGGCGATAGGTGAAAAACTGTTTTTT. Protein: CASSTGGAIGEKLFF.

Remarks on this clonotype: This clone may be a read error of a much larger clone one base away. CDR3 sequence reads: CSARGLRGWDSPLHF. DNA of the CDR3: TGCAGTGCTAGAGGCCTGCGGGGGTGGGATTCACCCCTCCACTTT. The chain couples TRBV20-1 to TRBJ1-6, with D possibly being TRBD1 (5 bases). CDR3 length: 15 residues. CDR1 and CDR2 from the germline V gene are DFQATT and SNEGSKA (reference sequence). The V end was cut by 1 base, the J end by 8 bases, with 15 bases between.

J is TRBJ2-1 and V is TRBV4-1; possible D gene TRBD2, 5 bases. Looked up from germline, CDR1 is MGHRA and CDR2 is YSYEKL. This CDR3 region has 14 residues. V was cut by 0 bases and J by 9 bases, with 12 bases left in between. In nucleotides, the CDR3 is TGCGCCAGCAGCCAAGAGGGGAGAATAGGTGAGCAGTTCTTC. Translation gives CASSQEGRIGEQFF.

This clonotype was found a few times. The J gene is TRBJ1-6, the V gene TRBV19, with 9 bases aligning to TRBD1. Trimming at V came to 6 bases and at J to 8 bases, leaving 11 bases not matched to a gene. Germline-derived CDR1 and CDR2 are LNHDA and SQIVND (reference sequence). There are 16 residues in the CDR3. The CDR3 reads CASRTPAGTGYSPLHF. The CDR3 coding sequence is TGTGCCAGTAGAACCCCAGCCGGGACAGGGTATTCACCCCTCCACTTT.

This clonotype was seen repeatedly, ten times or more. The chain is built from TRBV5-1 and TRBJ1-2, with 7 bases fitting TRBD1. CDR1 is SGHRS and CDR2 is YFSETQ in the germline V gene. The trim removed 4 bases at V and 2 bases at J, leaving 11 bases unmatched. The CDR3 is 16 residues long. CDR3 nucleotides: TGCGCCAGCAGCCCACCTTCGACAGGGCTAAACTATGGCTACACCTTC. It encodes CASSPPSTGLNYGYTF.

This clonotype appeared many times. The DNA for the CDR3 is TGCAGTGCTAGATTGGGGGGAAACACCGGGGAGCTGTTTTTT. It specifies CSARLGGNTGELFF. This sequence joins TRBV20-1 and TRBJ2-2, with a possible D match to TRBD2 (6 bases). Trimming cost V 2 bases and J 2 bases, with 9 bases left between them. The CDR3 sequence is 14 residues long. The germline CDR1 and CDR2 sequences are DFQATT and SNEGSKA (reference sequence).

This clonotype appeared a few times. The chain combines TRBV5-4 with TRBJ2-1, with 10 positions matching TRBD2. Germline trimming cut 9 bases from V and 8 bases from J; bases unmatched to any gene: 14. The CDR3 consists of 15 residues. CDR1 is SGHNT and CDR2 is YYREEE in the germline V gene (reference sequence). CDR3 in amino acids: CAIATGTSDTDEQFF. The CDR3 DNA sequence: TGTGCCATCGCAACCGGGACTAGCGATACAGATGAGCAGTTCTTC.